This TCR beta chain was obtained from a study of blood T cell repertoires in COVID-19. On the study more broadly: The origin of the acute and convalescent COVID-19 samples was the United States, Italy and Spain.

As handled by the study authors: Nucleated cell number was recorded as an estimate derived from reference gene primer amplification. Clones were read by immunoSEQ multiplex PCR, and TCRdb kept only the in-frame ones, dropping some. V, J and clone size reflect that table, while D and trimming were determined from the DNA. The data show some 56,000 clones, with approximately 83% seen just once and roughly 11% held by the top ten. The V gene's germline CDR1 is LGHNA and CDR2 YNFKEQ. The CDR3 runs to 15 residues. The V end lost 0 bases, the J end lost 6 bases, and 14 bases lay between the germline ends. Recruited during active infection, patients (from Seattle) were subsequently followed longitudinally.

The receptor comes from an elderly man with COVID-19, enrolled during active disease. The chain joins TRBV4-2 to TRBJ1-2; tentatively, D is TRBD1 (6 bases). Sequencing was performed on peripheral blood. This CDR3 reads CASSQDLAAGDGYTF. The CDR3 region has the DNA TGTGCCAGCAGCCAAGATCTGGCGGCAGGGGATGGCTACACCTTC.